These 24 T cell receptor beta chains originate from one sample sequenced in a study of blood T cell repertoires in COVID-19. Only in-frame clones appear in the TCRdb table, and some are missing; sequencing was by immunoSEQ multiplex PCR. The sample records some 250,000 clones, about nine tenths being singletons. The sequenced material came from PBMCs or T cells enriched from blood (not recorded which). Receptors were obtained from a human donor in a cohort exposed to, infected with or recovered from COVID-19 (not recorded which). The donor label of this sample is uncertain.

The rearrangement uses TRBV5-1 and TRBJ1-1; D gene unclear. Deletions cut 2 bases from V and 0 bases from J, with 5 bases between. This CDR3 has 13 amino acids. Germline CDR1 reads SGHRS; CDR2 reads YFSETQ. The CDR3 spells CASSLNMNTEAFF. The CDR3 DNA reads TGCGCCAGCAGCTTAAATATGAACACTGAAGCTTTCTTT.

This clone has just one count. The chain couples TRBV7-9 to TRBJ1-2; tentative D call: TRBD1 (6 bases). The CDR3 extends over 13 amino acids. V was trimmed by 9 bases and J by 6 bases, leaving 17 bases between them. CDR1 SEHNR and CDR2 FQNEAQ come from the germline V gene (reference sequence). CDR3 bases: TGTGCCAGTTGTACAGGGCCCTGGGATGGCTACACCTTC. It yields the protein CASCTGPWDGYTF.

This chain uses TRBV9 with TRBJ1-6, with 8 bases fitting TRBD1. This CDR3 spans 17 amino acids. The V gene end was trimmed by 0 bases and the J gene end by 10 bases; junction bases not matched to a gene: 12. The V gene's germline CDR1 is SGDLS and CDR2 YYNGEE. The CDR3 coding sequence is TGTGCCAGCAGCGTAGAACCCTTAGGACAGGGAGGATCACCCCTCCACTTT. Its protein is CASSVEPLGQGGSPLHF.

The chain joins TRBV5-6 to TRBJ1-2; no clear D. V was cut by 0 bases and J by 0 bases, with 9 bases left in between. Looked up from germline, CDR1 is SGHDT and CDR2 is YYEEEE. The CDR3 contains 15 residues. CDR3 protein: CASSLGRATNYGYTF. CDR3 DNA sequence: TGTGCCAGCAGCTTGGGGAGGGCGACTAACTATGGCTACACCTTC.

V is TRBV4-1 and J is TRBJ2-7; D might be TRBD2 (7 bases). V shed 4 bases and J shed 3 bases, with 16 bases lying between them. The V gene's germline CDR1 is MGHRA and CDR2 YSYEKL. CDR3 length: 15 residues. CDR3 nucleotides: TGCGCCAGCAGCCCCCGGGGGGCCGGTCTCTACGAGCAGTACTTC. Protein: CASSPRGAGLYEQYF.

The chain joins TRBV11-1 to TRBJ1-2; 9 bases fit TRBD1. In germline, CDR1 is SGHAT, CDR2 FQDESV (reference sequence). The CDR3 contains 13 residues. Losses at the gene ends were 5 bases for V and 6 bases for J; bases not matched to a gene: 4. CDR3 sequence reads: CASSKQGADGYTF. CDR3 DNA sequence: TGTGCCAGCAGCAAACAGGGGGCCGATGGCTACACCTTC.

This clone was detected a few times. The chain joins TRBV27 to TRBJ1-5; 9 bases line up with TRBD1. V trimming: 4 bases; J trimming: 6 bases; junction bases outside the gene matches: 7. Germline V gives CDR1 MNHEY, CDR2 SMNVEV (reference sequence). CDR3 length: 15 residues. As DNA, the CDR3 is TGTGCCAGCAGTTCGGGACAGGGTATAGGTCAGCCCCAGCATTTT. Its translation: CASSSGQGIGQPQHF.

The CDR3 nucleotides read TGTGCCAGCAGGACCGAGGCCACTTCAGTGAACACTGAAGCTTTCTTT. Translated, it gives CASRTEATSVNTEAFF. The chain carries TRBV27 and TRBJ1-1; D call uncertain. Germline V CDR1 and CDR2: MNHEY, SMNVEV (reference sequence). The V and J ends lost 6 bases and 0 bases respectively, with 17 bases between them. This CDR3 is built from 16 residues.

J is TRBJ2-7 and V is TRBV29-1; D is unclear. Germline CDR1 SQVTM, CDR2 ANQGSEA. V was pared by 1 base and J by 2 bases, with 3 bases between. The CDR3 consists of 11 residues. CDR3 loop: CSVEVAYEQYF. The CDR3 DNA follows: TGCAGCGTTGAAGTCGCCTACGAGCAGTACTTC.

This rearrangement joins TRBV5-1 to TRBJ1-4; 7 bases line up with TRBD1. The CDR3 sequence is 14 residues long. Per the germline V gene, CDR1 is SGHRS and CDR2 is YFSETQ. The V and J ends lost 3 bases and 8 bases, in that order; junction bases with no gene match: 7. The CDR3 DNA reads TGCGCCAGCAGCTCGACAGGGAGAAACGAAAAACTGTTTTTT. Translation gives CASSSTGRNEKLFF.

The CDR3 sequence: CASSFRDGGYTF. The CDR3 region has the DNA TGTGCCAGCAGTTTTAGAGATGGTGGCTACACCTTC. J is TRBJ1-2 and V is TRBV12-3 or TRBV12-4; no reliable D call. V lost 3 bases and J lost 7, with 9 bases in between. The CDR3 contains 12 residues.

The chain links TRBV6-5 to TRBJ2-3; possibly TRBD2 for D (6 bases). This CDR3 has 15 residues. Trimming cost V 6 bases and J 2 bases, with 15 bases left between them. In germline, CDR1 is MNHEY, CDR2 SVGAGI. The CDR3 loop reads CASSPPGDLTDTQYF. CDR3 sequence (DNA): TGTGCCAGCAGCCCACCGGGGGATCTCACAGATACGCAGTATTTT.

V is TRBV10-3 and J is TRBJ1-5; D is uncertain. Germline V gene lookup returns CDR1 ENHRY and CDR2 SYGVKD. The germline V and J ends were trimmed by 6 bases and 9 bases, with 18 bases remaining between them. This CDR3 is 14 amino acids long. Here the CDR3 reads CAISPEETEGPQHF. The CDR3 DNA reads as TGTGCCATCAGCCCGGAGGAGACGGAGGGGCCCCAGCATTTT.

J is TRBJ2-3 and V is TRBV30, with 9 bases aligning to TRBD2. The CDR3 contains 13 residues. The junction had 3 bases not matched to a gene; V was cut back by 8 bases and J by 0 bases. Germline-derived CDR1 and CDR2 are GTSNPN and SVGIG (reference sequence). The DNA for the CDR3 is TGTGCCCTAGCGGGGTACAGCACAGATACGCAGTATTTT. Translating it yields CALAGYSTDTQYF.

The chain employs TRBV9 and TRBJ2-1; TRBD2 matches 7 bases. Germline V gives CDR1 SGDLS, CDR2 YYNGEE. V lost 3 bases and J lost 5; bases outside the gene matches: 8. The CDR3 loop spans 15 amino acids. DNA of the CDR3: TGTGCCAGCAGCGCTTCTAGCGGCCCAAACAATGAGCAGTTCTTC. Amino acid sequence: CASSASSGPNNEQFF.

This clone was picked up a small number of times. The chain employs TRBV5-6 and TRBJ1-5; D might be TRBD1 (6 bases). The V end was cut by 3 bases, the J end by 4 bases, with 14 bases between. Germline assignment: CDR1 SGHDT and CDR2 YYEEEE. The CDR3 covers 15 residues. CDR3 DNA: TGTGCCAGCAGCTCCCGGACAGCACTTAATCAGCCCCAGCATTTT. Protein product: CASSSRTALNQPQHF. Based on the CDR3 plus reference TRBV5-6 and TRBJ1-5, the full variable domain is DAGVTQSPTHLIKTRGQQVTLRCSPKSGHDTVSWYQQALGQGPQFIFQYYEEEERQRGNFPDRFSGHQFPNYSSELNVNALLLGDSALYLCASSSRTALNQPQHFGDGTRLSIL.

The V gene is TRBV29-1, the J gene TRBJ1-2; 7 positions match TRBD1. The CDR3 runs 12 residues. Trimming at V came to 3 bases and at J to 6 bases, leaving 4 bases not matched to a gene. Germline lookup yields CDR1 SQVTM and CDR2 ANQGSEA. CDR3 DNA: TGCAGCGTTGAGGGCAGGGGGGATGGCTACACCTTC. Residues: CSVEGRGDGYTF. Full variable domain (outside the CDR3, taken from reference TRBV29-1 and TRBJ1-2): SAVISQKPSRDICQRGTSLTIQCQVDSQVTMMFWYRQQPGQSLTLIATANQGSEATYESGFVIDKFPISRPNLTFSTLTVSNMSPEDSSIYLCSVEGRGDGYTFGSGTRLTVV.

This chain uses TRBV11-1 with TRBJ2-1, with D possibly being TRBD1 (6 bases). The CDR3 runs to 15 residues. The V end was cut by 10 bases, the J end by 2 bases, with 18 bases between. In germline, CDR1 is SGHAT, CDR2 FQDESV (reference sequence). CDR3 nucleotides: TGTGCCACCGAACCTGACAGGTTTCCCTACAATGAGCAGTTCTTC. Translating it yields CATEPDRFPYNEQFF.

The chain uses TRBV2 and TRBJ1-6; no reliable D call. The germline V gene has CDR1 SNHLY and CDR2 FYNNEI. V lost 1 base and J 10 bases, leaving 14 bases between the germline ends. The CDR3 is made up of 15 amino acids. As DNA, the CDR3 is TGTGCCAGCAGTGAAGGCCAGGCGGAGGGATCACCCCTCCACTTT. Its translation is CASSEGQAEGSPLHF.

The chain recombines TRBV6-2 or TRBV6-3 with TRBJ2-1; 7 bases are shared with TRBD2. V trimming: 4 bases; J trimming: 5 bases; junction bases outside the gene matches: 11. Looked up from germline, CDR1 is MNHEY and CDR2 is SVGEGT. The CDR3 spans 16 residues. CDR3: CASSWPRRGENNEQFF. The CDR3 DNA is TGTGCCAGCAGTTGGCCTCGTCGGGGGGAGAACAATGAGCAGTTCTTC.

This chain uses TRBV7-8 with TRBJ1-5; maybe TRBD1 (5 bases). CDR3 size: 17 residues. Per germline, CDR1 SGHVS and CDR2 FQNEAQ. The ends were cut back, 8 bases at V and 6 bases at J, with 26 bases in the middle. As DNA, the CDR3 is TGTGCCAGCCGCCCGCGGGGGGGAGGGGAGGGCGGTCAGCCCCAGCATTTT. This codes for CASRPRGGGEGGQPQHF.

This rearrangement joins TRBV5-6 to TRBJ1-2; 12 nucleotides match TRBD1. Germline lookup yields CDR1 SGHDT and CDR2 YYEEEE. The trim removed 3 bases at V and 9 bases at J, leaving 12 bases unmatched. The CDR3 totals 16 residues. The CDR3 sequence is CASSSGTGGGRLRYTF. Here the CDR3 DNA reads TGTGCCAGCAGCTCCGGGACAGGGGGCGGACGCTTGCGCTACACCTTC.

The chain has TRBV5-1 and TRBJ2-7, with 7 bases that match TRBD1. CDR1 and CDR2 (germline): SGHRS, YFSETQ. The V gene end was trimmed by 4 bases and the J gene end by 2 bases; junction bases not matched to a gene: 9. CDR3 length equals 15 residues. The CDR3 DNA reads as TGCGCCAGCAGCGGGACCGGGACAGTACCCTACGAGCAGTACTTC. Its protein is CASSGTGTVPYEQYF.

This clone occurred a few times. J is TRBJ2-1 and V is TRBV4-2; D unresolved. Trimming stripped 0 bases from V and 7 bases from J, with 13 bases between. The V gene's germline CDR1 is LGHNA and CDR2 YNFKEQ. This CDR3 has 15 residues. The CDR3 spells CASSQESRFGNEQFF. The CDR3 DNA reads TGTGCCAGCAGCCAAGAATCTAGGTTTGGGAATGAGCAGTTCTTC.